This T cell receptor beta chain is drawn from a study of graft-versus-host responses after intestinal transplantation. The wider study: Transplants given to recipients were multivisceral, liver-intestinal, or isolated intestinal. Every recipient underwent anti-thymocyte globulin induction, then tacrolimus and steroids for two to three years.

This CDR3 comprises 16 residues. From germline, CDR1 is SGHAT and CDR2 FQNNGV. The V end lost 5 bases, the J end lost 0 bases, and 14 bases lay between the germline ends. Measured with immunoSEQ multiplex PCR; TCRdb has only the in-frame clones, and not every one. The table records 40,000 to 55,000 clones, roughly nine tenths of them present only once. General observations from the study: Declining HvG levels early post-transplant were linked to peak circulating GvH clone levels.

Remarks on this clone: Its antigen is currently unknown.

The TCR originated in a human patient who received an intestinal transplant, so some T cells may come from the graft donor. The rearrangement joins TRBV11-2 to TRBJ2-1; D is ambiguous. The material sequenced was PBMCs, taken 524 days after transplant. The CDR3 region is CASSRTVVSSYNEQFF. The CDR3 nucleotides are TGTGCCAGCAGCAGAACCGTGGTGAGCTCCTACAATGAGCAGTTCTTC.